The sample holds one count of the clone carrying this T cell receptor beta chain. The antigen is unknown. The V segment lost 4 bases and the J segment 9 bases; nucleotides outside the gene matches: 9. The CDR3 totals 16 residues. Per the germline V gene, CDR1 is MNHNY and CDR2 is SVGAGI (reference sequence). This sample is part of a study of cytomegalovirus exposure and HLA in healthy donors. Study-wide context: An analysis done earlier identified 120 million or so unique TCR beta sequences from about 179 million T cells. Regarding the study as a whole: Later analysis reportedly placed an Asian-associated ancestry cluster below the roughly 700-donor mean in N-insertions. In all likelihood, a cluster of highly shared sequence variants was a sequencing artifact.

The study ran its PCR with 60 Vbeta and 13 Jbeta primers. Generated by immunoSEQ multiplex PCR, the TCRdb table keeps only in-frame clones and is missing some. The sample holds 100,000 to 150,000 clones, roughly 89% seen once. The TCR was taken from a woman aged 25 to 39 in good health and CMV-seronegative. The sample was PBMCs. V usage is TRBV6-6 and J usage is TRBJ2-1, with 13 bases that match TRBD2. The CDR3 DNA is TGTGCCAGCAGTTCATGGACTAGCGGGAGTCCGGGTGAGCAGTTCTTC. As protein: CASSSWTSGSPGEQFF.